The 26 T cell receptor beta chains listed next were all sequenced from one sample in a study of blood T cell repertoires in COVID-19. Repertoires were generated with immunoSEQ multiplex PCR, while TCRdb's copy carries only in-frame clones and drops some. This table holds roughly 180,000 clones, 81% found once. Sequencing used peripheral blood. Source of these receptors: a woman between 40 and 55 years old with COVID-19, enrolled during active disease.

The genes are TRBV6-1 and TRBJ2-1, with 9 bases lining up with TRBD1. J lost 6 bases, V lost 2 bases, and 11 bases had no gene match. The length of the CDR3 is 17 residues. CDR1 MNHNS and CDR2 SASEGT come from the germline V gene. The CDR3 is CASSEIYGTGSRNEQFF. In DNA form, the CDR3 reads TGTGCCAGCAGTGAAATTTATGGGACAGGGTCCCGCAATGAGCAGTTCTTC.

There are a few counts of this clone. This chain joins TRBV6-5 and TRBJ2-4; the match to TRBD1 covers 7 bases. V shed 6 bases and J 8 bases; nucleotides not matched to a gene: 4. The CDR3 is 12 residues long. Germline CDR1 reads MNHEY; CDR2 reads SVGAGI. The CDR3 DNA reads as TGTGCCAGCAGGGGACAGTCGGACATTCAGTACTTC. Protein sequence: CASRGQSDIQYF.

CDR3 sequence: CASSLTGAAEAFF. The CDR3 DNA reads as TGTGCCAGCAGCCTAACAGGGGCAGCTGAAGCTTTCTTT. The V call is TRBV5-5, the J call TRBJ1-1; TRBD1 matches at 7 bases. The germline CDR1 and CDR2 sequences are SGHKS and YYEKEE (reference sequence). The CDR3 extends over 13 amino acids. V shed 4 bases and J 6 bases; nucleotides not matched to a gene: 6.

V and J are TRBV29-1 and TRBJ1-2; D unclear. Germline V gives CDR1 SQVTM, CDR2 ANQGSEA. This CDR3 has 9 residues. With 2 bases removed from V and 14 bases from J, the gap between germline ends came to 9 bases. For the CDR3, the DNA is TGCAGCGTTGAATCGTTCCGGACCTTC. Protein sequence: CSVESFRTF.

This clone was seen a single time. The J gene is TRBJ2-1, the V gene TRBV24-1; 11 bases fit TRBD1. Germline V gives CDR1 KGHDR, CDR2 SFDVKD. The CDR3 length is 16 residues. V shed 3 bases and J 6 bases; nucleotides not matched to a gene: 6. CDR3 protein: CATSDPAGTGGNEQFF. The DNA for the CDR3 is TGTGCCACCAGTGATCCCGCCGGGACAGGGGGCAATGAGCAGTTCTTC.

This clone was recorded a few times. The V gene is TRBV7-9, the J gene TRBJ2-1; no firm D call. V lost 2 bases and J 0 bases, leaving 14 bases between the germline ends. The CDR3 is 17 amino acids. Germline CDR1 is SEHNR and CDR2 is FQNEAQ (reference sequence). CDR3 residues: CASSLMGVWSSYNEQFF. The CDR3 nucleotides are TGTGCCAGCAGCTTAATGGGTGTGTGGAGCTCCTACAATGAGCAGTTCTTC.

The V call is TRBV4-1, the J call TRBJ2-7; tentative D call: TRBD2 (6 bases). CDR1 and CDR2 (germline): MGHRA, YSYEKL. The length of the CDR3 is 13 residues. Trimming cost V 0 bases and J 7 bases, with 10 bases left between them. The CDR3 sequence is CASSQDFRGEQYV. The CDR3 DNA is TGCGCCAGCAGCCAAGATTTTCGGGGGGAGCAGTACGTC.

This clone has a single count. The chain has TRBV5-1 and TRBJ1-6; TRBD1 matches 10 bases. V was clipped by 2 bases and J by 9 bases; unmatched bases: 8. The CDR3 length is 16 residues. Per germline, CDR1 SGHRS and CDR2 YFSETQ. The CDR3 DNA reads TGCGCCAGCAGCTTTGAGCCGGGACAGGGGTCTTCACCCCTCCACTTT. Translated, it gives CASSFEPGQGSSPLHF. The whole variable domain, remainder taken from reference TRBV5-1 and TRBJ1-6, is KAGVTQTPRYLIKTRGQQVTLSCSPISGHRSVSWYQQTPGQGLQFLFEYFSETQRNKGNFPGRFSGRQFSNSRSEMNVSTLELGDSALYLCASSFEPGQGSSPLHFGNGTRLTVT.

The sample holds a few counts of this clone. This chain connects TRBV6-4 to TRBJ2-3; 7 positions agree with TRBD2. After removal of 4 bases from V and 1 base from J, the junction contained 2 bases not matched to a gene. Germline V CDR1 and CDR2: MRHNA, SNTAGT. The CDR3 runs to 14 residues. The CDR3 loop is CASSAAGGTDTQYF. The CDR3 coding sequence is TGTGCCAGCAGTGCGGCGGGGGGCACAGATACGCAGTATTTT.

The chain joins TRBV3-1 (or the pseudogene TRBV3-2) to TRBJ2-3, with D uncertain. This CDR3 has 12 residues. Germline CDR1 LGHDT, CDR2 YNNKEL (reference sequence). The ends were cut back, 4 bases at V and 5 bases at J, with 7 bases in the middle. This CDR3 reads CASSRGGDTQYF. DNA of the CDR3: TGTGCCAGCAGCCGAGGTGGAGATACGCAGTATTTT.

The chain is built from TRBV6-5 and TRBJ1-1, with D perhaps matching TRBD1 (5 bases). Germline V gene lookup returns CDR1 MNHEY and CDR2 SVGAGI. V gave up 0 bases and J gave up 4 bases, with 6 bases separating them. CDR3 length: 13 residues. The CDR3, as DNA: TGTGCCAGCAGTTACTCAGGGGTCACTGAAGCTTTCTTT. It encodes CASSYSGVTEAFF.

This rearrangement joins TRBV5-8 to TRBJ1-2; maybe TRBD1 (5 bases). Trimming cost V 4 bases and J 6 bases, with 13 bases left between them. Germline CDR1 and CDR2: SGHTS and YDEGEE. The CDR3 loop spans 13 amino acids. CDR3: CASSRDFSHGYTF. The DNA of the CDR3 is TGTGCCAGCAGCCGGGACTTCAGCCATGGCTACACCTTC.

The chain combines TRBV3-1 (or the pseudogene TRBV3-2) with TRBJ1-5; no clear D. The V end was cut by 1 base, the J end by 6 bases, with 7 bases between. This CDR3 comprises 13 residues. Germline V gives CDR1 LGHDT, CDR2 YNNKEL (reference sequence). The DNA of the CDR3 is TGTGCCAGCAGCCAAGGTCGTCGTCAGCCCCAGCATTTT. Its protein product is CASSQGRRQPQHF.

The genes are TRBV5-4 and TRBJ2-5, with D maybe TRBD2 (6 bases). Germline V gene lookup returns CDR1 SGHNT and CDR2 YYREEE (reference sequence). This CDR3 is built from 13 residues. Trimming took 4 bases from V and 3 from J, leaving 10 bases between them. This CDR3 reads CASSRRTKETQYF. The CDR3 DNA reads TGTGCCAGCAGCCGACGGACTAAAGAGACCCAGTACTTC.

The J gene is TRBJ1-2, the V gene TRBV7-9, with a possible D match to TRBD1 (5 bases). The length of the CDR3 is 13 residues. V was clipped by 5 bases and J by 1 base, with 8 bases between them. Germline lookup yields CDR1 SEHNR and CDR2 FQNEAQ (reference sequence). In DNA, the CDR3 is TGTGCCAGCAGCAAGACAGTTAACTATGGCTACACCTTC. It translates to CASSKTVNYGYTF.

This clone has more than one count but fewer than ten. The V call is TRBV9, the J call TRBJ2-2; 10 nucleotides agree with TRBD2. The J segment lost 6 bases and the V segment lost 3 bases, leaving 5 bases of the junction unmatched. Germline values: CDR1 SGDLS, CDR2 YYNGEE. The CDR3 contains 15 residues. CDR3 in amino acids: CASSAPGTSAGELFF. In nucleotides, the CDR3 is TGTGCCAGCAGCGCCCCCGGGACTAGCGCCGGGGAGCTGTTTTTT. The whole variable domain, filled in from reference TRBV9 and TRBJ2-2, reads DSGVTQTPKHLITATGQRVTLRCSPRSGDLSVYWYQQSLDQGLQFLIQYYNGEERAKGNILERFSAQQFPDLHSELNLSSLELGDSALYFCASSAPGTSAGELFFGEGSRLTVL.

On this clone itself: The identical CDR3 is also encoded by other nucleotide sequences in the sample. The V call is TRBV19, the J call TRBJ2-7; TRBD2 aligns across 11 bases. V dropped 6 bases and J dropped 0; count of bases not matched to a gene: 1. The germline V gene encodes CDR1 LNHDA and CDR2 SQIVND (reference sequence). The CDR3 is 14 amino acids. CDR3 DNA sequence: TGTGCCAGTAGGGGGACTAGCGGCTCCTACGAGCAGTACTTC. This codes for CASRGTSGSYEQYF.

The chain links TRBV7-3 to TRBJ2-1; 8 nucleotides match TRBD2. This CDR3 is built from 16 residues. V was clipped by 5 bases and J by 6 bases; unmatched bases: 12. Looked up from germline, CDR1 is SGHTA and CDR2 is FQGTGA. The chain's CDR3 is CASSQKSGLGGNEQFF. The CDR3 DNA is TGTGCCAGCAGCCAAAAGTCGGGACTAGGAGGCAATGAGCAGTTCTTC. Using reference TRBV7-3 and TRBJ2-1 for the parts outside the CDR3, the full variable domain is GAGVSQTPSNKVTEKGKYVELRCDPISGHTALYWYRQSLGQGPEFLIYFQGTGAADDSGLPNDRFFAVRPEGSVSTLKIQRTERGDSAVYLCASSQKSGLGGNEQFFGPGTRLTVL.

The V gene is TRBV19, the J gene TRBJ1-6; TRBD1 matches 9 bases. The germline gives CDR1 LNHDA, CDR2 SQIVND (reference sequence). J was trimmed by 6 bases and V by 7 bases; bases with no gene match: 7. The CDR3 is made up of 15 amino acids. The DNA for the CDR3 is TGTGCCAGTACCCTGACAGGGGGATCTAATTCACCCCTCCACTTT. It translates to CASTLTGGSNSPLHF. The full variable domain, its missing parts supplied by reference TRBV19 and TRBJ1-6, is DGGITQSPKYLFRKEGQNVTLSCEQNLNHDAMYWYRQDPGQGLRLIYYSQIVNDFQKGDIAEGYSVSREKKESFPLTVTSAQKNPTAFYLCASTLTGGSNSPLHFGNGTRLTVT.

This rearrangement joins TRBV29-1 to TRBJ1-1; 8 bases agree with TRBD1. CDR3 length: 12 residues. Per germline, CDR1 SQVTM and CDR2 ANQGSEA. V lost 7 bases, J lost 1 base, and 2 bases stayed unmatched. The CDR3 bases are TGCAGCGGAACAGGGGGGAACACTGAAGCTTTCTTT. Translated, it gives CSGTGGNTEAFF.

The chain is built from TRBV19 and TRBJ1-1; D remains ambiguous. The CDR3 loop spans 13 amino acids. The V end was cut by 5 bases, the J end by 1 base, with 8 bases between. From germline, CDR1 is LNHDA and CDR2 SQIVND (reference sequence). The CDR3 reads CASSGQRNTEAFF. DNA of the CDR3: TGTGCCAGTAGTGGGCAGAGGAACACTGAAGCTTTCTTT.

Turning to this clone: One end of the junction varies from germline; a read error may be responsible. The chain employs TRBV7-7 and TRBJ1-2; 11 positions match TRBD1. This CDR3 has 21 amino acids. Per germline, CDR1 SSHAT and CDR2 FNYEAQ (reference sequence). CDR3 bases: TGTGCTAGCAGCTTATTGTGTATGGACAGGGGGCAGTTCAAACACTTGCGAGGCTACACCTTC. As protein: CASSLLCMDRGQFKHLRGYTF.

The V gene is TRBV13, the J gene TRBJ1-6; the match to TRBD1 covers 7 bases. Germline assignment: CDR1 PRHDT and CDR2 FYEKMQ (reference sequence). After removal of 2 bases from V and 6 bases from J, the junction contained 13 bases not matched to a gene. The length of the CDR3 is 18 residues. CDR3 nucleotide sequence: TGTGCCAGCAGCTTAACGCTAGCGGGCAGGGGGATTAATTCACCCCTCCACTTT. It is translated as CASSLTLAGRGINSPLHF.

This chain links TRBV5-4 with TRBJ2-1, with D possibly TRBD1 on 6 matching bases. The CDR3 consists of 13 residues. Trimming took off 4 bases at V and 9 bases at J, with 14 bases between the two ends. Germline V gene sequence: CDR1 SGHNT, CDR2 YYREEE (reference sequence). CDR3 in amino acids: CASSRDTRGEQFF. The CDR3 nucleotides are TGTGCCAGCAGCAGGGACACCCGAGGTGAGCAGTTCTTC.

The chain joins TRBV6-5 to TRBJ2-3, with D possibly being TRBD1 (6 bases). CDR3 length: 14 amino acids. V was trimmed by 0 bases and J by 5 bases, leaving 9 bases between them. CDR1 and CDR2 from the germline V gene are MNHEY and SVGAGI. CDR3 region: CASSYSSGEDTQYF. The CDR3 DNA sequence: TGTGCCAGCAGTTACTCGTCAGGGGAAGATACGCAGTATTTT.

V gene TRBV7-8 combines with J gene TRBJ2-1; TRBD2 aligns across 14 bases. CDR1 SGHVS and CDR2 FQNEAQ come from the germline V gene. This CDR3 is built from 16 residues. J gave up 6 bases and V 4 bases, and 5 bases lay outside the gene matches. CDR3 residues: CASSSDGTSGSNEQFF. As DNA, the CDR3 is TGTGCCAGCAGCTCAGACGGGACTAGCGGGAGCAATGAGCAGTTCTTC.